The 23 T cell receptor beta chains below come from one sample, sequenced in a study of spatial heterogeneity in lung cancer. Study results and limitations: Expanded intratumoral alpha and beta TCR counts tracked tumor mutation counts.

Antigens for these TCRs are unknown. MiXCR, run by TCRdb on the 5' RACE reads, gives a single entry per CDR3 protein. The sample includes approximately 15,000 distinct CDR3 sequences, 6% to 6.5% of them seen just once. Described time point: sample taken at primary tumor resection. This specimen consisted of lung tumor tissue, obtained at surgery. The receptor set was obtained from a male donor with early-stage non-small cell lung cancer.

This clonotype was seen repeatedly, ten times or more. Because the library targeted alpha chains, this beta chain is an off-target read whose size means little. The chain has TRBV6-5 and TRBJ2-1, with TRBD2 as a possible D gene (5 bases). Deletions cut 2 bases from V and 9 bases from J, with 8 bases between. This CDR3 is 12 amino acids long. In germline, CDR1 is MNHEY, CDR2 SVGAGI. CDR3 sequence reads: CASSYGRGEQFF. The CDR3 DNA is TGTGCCAGCAGTTACGGTCGGGGTGAGCAGTTCTTC.

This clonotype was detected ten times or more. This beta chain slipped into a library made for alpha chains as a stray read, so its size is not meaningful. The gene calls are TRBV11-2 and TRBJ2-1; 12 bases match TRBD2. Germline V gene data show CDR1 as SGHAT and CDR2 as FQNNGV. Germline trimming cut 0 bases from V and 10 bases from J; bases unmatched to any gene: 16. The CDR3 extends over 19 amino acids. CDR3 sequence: CASSLDSLAGGAALREQFF. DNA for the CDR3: TGTGCCAGCAGCTTAGATTCCCTAGCGGGAGGGGCTGCTCTACGGGAGCAGTTCTTC.

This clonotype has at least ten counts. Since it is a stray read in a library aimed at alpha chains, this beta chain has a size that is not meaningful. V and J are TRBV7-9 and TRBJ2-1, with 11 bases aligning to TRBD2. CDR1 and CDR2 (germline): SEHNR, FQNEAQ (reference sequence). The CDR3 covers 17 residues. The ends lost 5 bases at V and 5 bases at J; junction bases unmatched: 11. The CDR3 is CASSQTSGITPHNEQFF. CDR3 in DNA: TGTGCCAGCAGCCAGACTAGCGGGATTACGCCCCACAATGAGCAGTTCTTC.

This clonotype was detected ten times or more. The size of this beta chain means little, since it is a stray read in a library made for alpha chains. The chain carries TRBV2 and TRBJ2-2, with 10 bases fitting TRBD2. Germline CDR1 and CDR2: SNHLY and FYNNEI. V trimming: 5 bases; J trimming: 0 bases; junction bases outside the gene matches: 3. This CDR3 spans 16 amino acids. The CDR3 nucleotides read TGTGCCAGCAGTCTGAGCGGGAGGGCGAACACCGGGGAGCTGTTTTTT. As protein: CASSLSGRANTGELFF.

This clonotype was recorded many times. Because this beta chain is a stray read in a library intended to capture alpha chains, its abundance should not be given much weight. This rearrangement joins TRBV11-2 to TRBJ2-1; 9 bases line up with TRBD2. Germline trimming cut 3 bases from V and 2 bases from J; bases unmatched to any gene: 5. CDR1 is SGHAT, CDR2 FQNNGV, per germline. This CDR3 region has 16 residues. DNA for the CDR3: TGTGCCAGCAGCTTTAGATTAGCGGGGGCCTACAATGAGCAGTTCTTC. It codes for CASSFRLAGAYNEQFF.

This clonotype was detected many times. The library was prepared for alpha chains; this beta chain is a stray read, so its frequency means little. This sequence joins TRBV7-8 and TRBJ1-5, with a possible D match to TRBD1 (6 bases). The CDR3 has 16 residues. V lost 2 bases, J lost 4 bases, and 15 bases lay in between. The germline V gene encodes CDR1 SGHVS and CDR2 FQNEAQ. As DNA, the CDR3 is TGTGCCAGCAGCTTAAAACAGGGTGTAGGAAATCAGCCCCAGCATTTT. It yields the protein CASSLKQGVGNQPQHF.

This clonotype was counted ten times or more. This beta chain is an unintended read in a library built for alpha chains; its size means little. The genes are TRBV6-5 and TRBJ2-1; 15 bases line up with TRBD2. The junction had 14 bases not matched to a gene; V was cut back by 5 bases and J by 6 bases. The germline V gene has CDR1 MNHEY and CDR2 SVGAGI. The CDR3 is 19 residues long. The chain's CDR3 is CASSLRQWTSGGAPNEQFF. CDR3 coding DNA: TGTGCCAGCAGTCTCCGACAGTGGACTAGCGGGGGGGCGCCCAATGAGCAGTTCTTC.

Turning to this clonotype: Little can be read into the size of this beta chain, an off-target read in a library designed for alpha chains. DNA for the CDR3: TGTGCCAGCAGCCGGGATGACAGGGACGCCGGGGAGCTGTTTTTT. Translated, it gives CASSRDDRDAGELFF. The chain joins TRBV3-1 to TRBJ2-2; 7 positions agree with TRBD1. This CDR3 has 15 residues. Germline-derived CDR1 and CDR2 are LGHDT and YNNKEL (reference sequence). The trim removed 4 bases at V and 6 bases at J, leaving 8 bases unmatched. Together with reference TRBV3-1 and TRBJ2-2, the CDR3 gives the full variable domain: DTAVSQTPKYLVTQMGNDKSIKCEQNLGHDTMYWYKQDSKKFLKIMFSYNNKELIINETVPNRFSPKSPDKAHLNLHINSLELGDSAVYFCASSRDDRDAGELFFGEGSRLTVL.

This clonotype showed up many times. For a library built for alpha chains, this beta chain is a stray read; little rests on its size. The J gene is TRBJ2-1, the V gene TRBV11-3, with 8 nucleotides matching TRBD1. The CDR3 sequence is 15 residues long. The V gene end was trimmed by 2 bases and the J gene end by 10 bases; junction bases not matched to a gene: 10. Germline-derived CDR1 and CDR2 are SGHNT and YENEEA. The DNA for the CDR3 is TGTGCCAGCAGCTTATGGACAGGGCCCCTATACGAGCAGTTCTTC. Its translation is CASSLWTGPLYEQFF.

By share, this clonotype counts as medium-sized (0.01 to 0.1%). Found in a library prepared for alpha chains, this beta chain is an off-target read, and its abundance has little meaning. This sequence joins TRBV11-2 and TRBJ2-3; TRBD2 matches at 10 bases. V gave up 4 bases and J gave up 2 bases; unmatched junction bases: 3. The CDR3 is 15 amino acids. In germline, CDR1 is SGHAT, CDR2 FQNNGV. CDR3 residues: CASSSSGSDTDTQYF. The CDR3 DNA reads TGTGCCAGCAGCTCTAGCGGGAGTGACACAGATACGCAGTATTTT.

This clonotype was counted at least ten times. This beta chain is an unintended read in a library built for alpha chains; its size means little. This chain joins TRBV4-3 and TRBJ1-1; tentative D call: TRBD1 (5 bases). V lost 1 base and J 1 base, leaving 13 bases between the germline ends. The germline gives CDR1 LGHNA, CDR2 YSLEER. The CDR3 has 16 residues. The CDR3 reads CASSQGGGRANTEAFF. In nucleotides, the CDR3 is TGCGCCAGCAGCCAAGGGGGCGGCAGGGCGAACACTGAAGCTTTCTTT.

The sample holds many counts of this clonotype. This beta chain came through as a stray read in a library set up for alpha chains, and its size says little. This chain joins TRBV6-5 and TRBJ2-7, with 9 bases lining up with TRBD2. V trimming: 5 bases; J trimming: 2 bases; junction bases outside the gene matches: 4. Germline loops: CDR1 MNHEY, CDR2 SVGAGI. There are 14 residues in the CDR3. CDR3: CASSRSGSAYEQYF. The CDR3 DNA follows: TGTGCCAGCAGTCGTAGCGGGAGCGCCTACGAGCAGTACTTC.

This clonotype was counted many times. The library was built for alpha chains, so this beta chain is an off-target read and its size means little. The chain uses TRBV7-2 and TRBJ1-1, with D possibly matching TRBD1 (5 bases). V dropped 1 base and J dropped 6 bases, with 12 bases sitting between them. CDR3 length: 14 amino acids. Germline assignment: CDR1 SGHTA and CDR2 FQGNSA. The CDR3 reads CASSLVGTGPEAFF. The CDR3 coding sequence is TGTGCCAGCAGCTTAGTAGGGACCGGACCTGAAGCTTTCTTT.

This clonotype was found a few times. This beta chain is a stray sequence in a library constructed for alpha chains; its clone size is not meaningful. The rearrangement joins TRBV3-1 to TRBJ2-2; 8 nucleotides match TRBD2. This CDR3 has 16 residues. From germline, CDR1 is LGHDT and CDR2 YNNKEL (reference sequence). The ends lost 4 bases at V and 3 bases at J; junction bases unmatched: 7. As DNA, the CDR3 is TGTGCCAGCAGCCCCACGGGCGGGGGGTACACCGGGGAGCTGTTTTTT. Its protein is CASSPTGGGYTGELFF.

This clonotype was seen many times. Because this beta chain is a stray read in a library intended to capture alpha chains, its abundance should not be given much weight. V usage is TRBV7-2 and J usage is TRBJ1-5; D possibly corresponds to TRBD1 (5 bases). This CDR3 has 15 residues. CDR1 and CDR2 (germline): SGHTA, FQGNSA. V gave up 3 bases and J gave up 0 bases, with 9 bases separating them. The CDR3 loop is CASSFNGGSNQPQHF. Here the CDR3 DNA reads TGTGCCAGCAGCTTTAACGGGGGTAGCAATCAGCCCCAGCATTTT.

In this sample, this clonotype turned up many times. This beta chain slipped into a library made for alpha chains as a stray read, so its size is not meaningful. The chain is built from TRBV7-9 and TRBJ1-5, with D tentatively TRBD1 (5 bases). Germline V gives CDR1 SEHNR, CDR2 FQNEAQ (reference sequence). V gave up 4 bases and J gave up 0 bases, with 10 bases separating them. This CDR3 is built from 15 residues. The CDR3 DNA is TGTGCCAGCAGCTCGGGACGGTCTAGCAATCAGCCCCAGCATTTT. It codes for CASSSGRSSNQPQHF.

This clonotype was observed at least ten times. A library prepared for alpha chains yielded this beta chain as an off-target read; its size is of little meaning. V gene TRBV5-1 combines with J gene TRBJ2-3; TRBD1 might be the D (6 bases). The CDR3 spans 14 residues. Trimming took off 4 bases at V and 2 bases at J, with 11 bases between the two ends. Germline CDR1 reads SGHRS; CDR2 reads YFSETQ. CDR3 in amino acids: CASSPTGPTDTQYF. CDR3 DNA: TGCGCCAGCAGCCCGACAGGACCCACAGATACGCAGTATTTT.

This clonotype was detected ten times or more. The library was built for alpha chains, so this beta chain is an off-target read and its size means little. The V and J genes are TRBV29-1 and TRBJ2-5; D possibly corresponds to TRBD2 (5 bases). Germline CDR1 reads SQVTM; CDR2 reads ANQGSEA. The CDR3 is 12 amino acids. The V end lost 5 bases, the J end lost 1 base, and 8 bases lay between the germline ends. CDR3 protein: CSVSRAQETQYF. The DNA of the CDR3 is TGCAGCGTTTCGCGGGCCCAAGAGACCCAGTACTTC.

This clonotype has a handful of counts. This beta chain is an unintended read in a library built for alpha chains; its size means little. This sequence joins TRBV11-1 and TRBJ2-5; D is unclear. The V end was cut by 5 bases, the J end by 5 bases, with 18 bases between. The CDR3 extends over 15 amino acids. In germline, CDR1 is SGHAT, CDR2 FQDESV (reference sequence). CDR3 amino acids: CASSTRTGMSETQYF. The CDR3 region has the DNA TGTGCCAGCAGCACCCGGACGGGCATGTCGGAGACCCAGTACTTC.

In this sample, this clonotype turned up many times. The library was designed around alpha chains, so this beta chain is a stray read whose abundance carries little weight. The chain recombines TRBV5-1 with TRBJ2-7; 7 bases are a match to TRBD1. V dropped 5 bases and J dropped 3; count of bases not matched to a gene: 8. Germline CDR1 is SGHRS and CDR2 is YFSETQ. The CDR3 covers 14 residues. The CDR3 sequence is CASRLRDSLYEQYF. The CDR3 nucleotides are TGCGCCAGCAGGCTCCGGGACAGCCTCTACGAGCAGTACTTC.

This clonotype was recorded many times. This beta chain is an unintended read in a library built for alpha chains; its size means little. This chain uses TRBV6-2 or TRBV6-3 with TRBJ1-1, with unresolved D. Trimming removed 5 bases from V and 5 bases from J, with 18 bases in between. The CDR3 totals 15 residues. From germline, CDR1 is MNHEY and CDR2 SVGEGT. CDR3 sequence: CASSPNTVVRTEAFF. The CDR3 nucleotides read TGTGCCAGCAGTCCGAACACGGTGGTGAGGACTGAAGCTTTCTTT.

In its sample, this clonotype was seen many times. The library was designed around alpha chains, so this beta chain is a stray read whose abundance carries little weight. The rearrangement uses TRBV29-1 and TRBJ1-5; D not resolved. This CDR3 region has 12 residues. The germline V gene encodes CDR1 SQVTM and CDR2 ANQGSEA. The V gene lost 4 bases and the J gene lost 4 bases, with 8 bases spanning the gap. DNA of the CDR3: TGCAGCGTTGGGACGGGAAATCAGCCCCAGCATTTT. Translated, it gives CSVGTGNQPQHF.

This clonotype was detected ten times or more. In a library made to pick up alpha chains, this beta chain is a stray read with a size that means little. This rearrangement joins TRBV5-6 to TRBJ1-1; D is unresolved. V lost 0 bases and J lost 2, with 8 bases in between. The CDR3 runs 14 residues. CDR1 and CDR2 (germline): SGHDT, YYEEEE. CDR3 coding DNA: TGTGCCAGCAGCTTGGTGGTTTCAAACACTGAAGCTTTCTTT. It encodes CASSLVVSNTEAFF.